A single sample is the source of the 23 T cell receptor beta chains below, sequenced in a study of OX40 agonist ivuxolimab in advanced cancers. Method: immunoSEQ multiplex PCR; TCRdb's copy keeps in-frame clones and lacks some. The sample consists of 75,000 to 100,000 clones, roughly 91% of them appearing once. Sequences were derived from CD4+ or CD8+ T cells sorted from blood, sampled in a trial of the OX40 agonist ivuxolimab. All receptors come from an adult with an advanced solid tumor such as melanoma, head and neck, liver or kidney cancer.

A word on this clone: This sample also contains other DNA sequences that code for the same CDR3. CDR3 loop: CASSQDRSSYEQYF. CDR3 DNA: TGTGCCAGCAGCCAAGACAGGAGCTCCTACGAGCAGTACTTC. V usage is TRBV4-2 and J usage is TRBJ2-7, with D unresolved. The ends were cut back, 0 bases at V and 0 bases at J, with 6 bases in the middle. The CDR3 contains 14 residues. Germline assignment: CDR1 LGHNA and CDR2 YNFKEQ.

V usage is TRBV7-2 and J usage is TRBJ2-7; a weak D match, TRBD2 (5 bases). Germline assignment: CDR1 SGHTA and CDR2 FQGNSA. The V end was cut by 5 bases, the J end by 3 bases, with 11 bases between. The CDR3 has 13 residues. The CDR3 is CASSNGLLYEQYF. CDR3 coding DNA: TGTGCCAGCAGCAACGGACTCCTCTACGAGCAGTACTTC.

This clone was picked up one time. The genes are TRBV7-2 and TRBJ2-6; D is ambiguous. V was trimmed by 2 bases and J by 4 bases, leaving 9 bases between them. Looked up from germline, CDR1 is SGHTA and CDR2 is FQGNSA. The CDR3 length is 15 residues. This chain's CDR3 is CASSLRVWGANVLTF. CDR3 coding DNA: TGTGCCAGCAGCTTAAGGGTGTGGGGGGCCAACGTCCTGACTTTC.

This chain joins TRBV7-2 and TRBJ2-5; a weak D match, TRBD1 (6 bases). CDR3 length: 16 residues. The V gene lost 1 base and the J gene lost 5 bases, with 17 bases spanning the gap. The germline V gene has CDR1 SGHTA and CDR2 FQGNSA. CDR3 amino acids: CASSLDSGVDLETQYF. CDR3 bases: TGTGCCAGCAGCTTAGACTCAGGGGTGGATTTGGAGACCCAGTACTTC.

V is TRBV28 and J is TRBJ1-2; D remains unclear. The V and J ends lost 3 bases and 4 bases respectively, with 15 bases between them. The CDR3 totals 15 residues. CDR1 and CDR2 from the germline V gene are MDHEN and SYDVKM. The CDR3 nucleotides are TGTGCCAGCAGTTTCCAATTAGGTCCGGGCTATGGCTACACCTTC. Translating gives CASSFQLGPGYGYTF.

The rearrangement links TRBV28 to TRBJ1-4, with D tentatively TRBD1 (6 bases). Germline V CDR1 and CDR2: MDHEN, SYDVKM. The CDR3 is 16 amino acids. With 3 bases removed from V and 4 bases from J, the gap between germline ends came to 15 bases. CDR3 loop: CASSFSSGAYNEKLFF. CDR3 DNA: TGTGCCAGCAGTTTCTCCTCAGGGGCGTATAATGAAAAACTGTTTTTT.

The rearrangement uses TRBV28 and TRBJ2-5, with 11 nucleotides matching TRBD1. This CDR3 contains 14 residues. Germline V CDR1 and CDR2: MDHEN, SYDVKM. With 6 bases clipped from V and 9 bases from J, the junction kept 9 bases outside the gene matches. The CDR3 here is CASSFGQGAMAQYF. CDR3 bases: TGTGCCAGCAGCTTCGGACAGGGGGCGATGGCCCAGTACTTC.

This clone was observed a handful of times. This chain's CDR3 is CASSVEGTGAGGNTIYF. As DNA, the CDR3 is TGTGCCAGCAGCGTAGAAGGGACAGGGGCAGGCGGAAACACCATATATTTT. The chain is built from TRBV9 and TRBJ1-3, with TRBD1 identical over 10 bases. This CDR3 region has 17 residues. The germline gives CDR1 SGDLS, CDR2 YYNGEE. Trimming took 0 bases from V and 4 from J; bases not matched to a gene: 7.

The chain's CDR3 is CASSPGPPRDTQYF. The CDR3 nucleotides are TGTGCCAGCAGCCCGGGACCCCCTCGGGATACGCAGTATTTT. The chain has TRBV7-2 and TRBJ2-3; the D gene could be TRBD1 or TRBD2 (5 bases each). V gave up 5 bases and J gave up 6 bases, with 15 bases separating them. Germline V gene lookup returns CDR1 SGHTA and CDR2 FQGNSA. The CDR3 is 14 residues long.

This sequence joins TRBV7-2 and TRBJ2-7, with 8 bases aligning to TRBD1. The CDR3 is made up of 13 amino acids. The germline V gene has CDR1 SGHTA and CDR2 FQGNSA. V was pared by 5 bases and J by 3 bases, with 3 bases of the junction left unmatched. CDR3 bases: TGTGCCAGCAGCAAGGGACAGGTCTACGAGCAGTACTTC. The encoded protein is CASSKGQVYEQYF.

This chain links TRBV14 with TRBJ2-7; D is possibly TRBD1 (6 bases). V gave up 4 bases and J gave up 2 bases, with 12 bases separating them. Germline values: CDR1 SGHDN, CDR2 FVKESK. This CDR3 is 14 amino acids long. In nucleotides, the CDR3 is TGTGCCAGCAGCCTCCGCAGGGGAGCCTACGAGCAGTACTTC. Protein sequence: CASSLRRGAYEQYF. The variable domain in full, completed from reference TRBV14 and TRBJ2-7, reads EAGVTQFPSHSVIEKGQTVTLRCDPISGHDNLYWYRRVMGKEIKFLLHFVKESKQDESGMPNNRFLAERTGGTYSTLKVQPAELEDSGVYFCASSLRRGAYEQYFGPGTRLTVT.

CDR3 nucleotide sequence: TGTGCCAGCAGCAAATGGGGGAGTGTCGGGACTTCATGCAATGAGCAGTTCTTC. This codes for CASSKWGSVGTSCNEQFF. The V call is TRBV21-1, the J call TRBJ2-1; the D call in the table, TRBD2, was not verified against the DNA. TRBV21-1 is flagged as a pseudogene. The length of the CDR3 is 18 residues.

The rearrangement joins TRBV29-1 to TRBJ2-1, with 10 bases matching TRBD2. The V gene end was trimmed by 5 bases and the J gene end by 1 base; junction bases not matched to a gene: 5. CDR1 SQVTM and CDR2 ANQGSEA come from the germline V gene. The CDR3 is 15 amino acids. This chain's CDR3 is CSVTRTSGSYNEQFF. CDR3 DNA: TGCAGCGTTACTCGGACTAGCGGTTCCTACAATGAGCAGTTCTTC.

The chain employs TRBV6-5 and TRBJ2-7, with no clear D. This CDR3 has 13 amino acids. Trimming took 2 bases from V and 2 from J, leaving 7 bases between them. Germline CDR1 reads MNHEY; CDR2 reads SVGAGI. The DNA for the CDR3 is TGTGCCAGCAGTTACGGGCTAACCTACGAGCAGTACTTC. It codes for CASSYGLTYEQYF.

In this sample, this clone turned up once. V and J are TRBV6-6 and TRBJ2-7; maybe TRBD2 (6 bases). Germline V CDR1 and CDR2: MNHNY, SVGAGI (reference sequence). CDR3 length equals 15 residues. V was cut by 6 bases and J by 1 base, with 16 bases left in between. The CDR3 DNA follows: TGTGCCAGCAGACAAACTAGCCCGAGTTCCTACGAGCAGTACTTC. It is translated as CASRQTSPSSYEQYF.

This chain connects TRBV7-2 to TRBJ2-3; D is possibly TRBD1 (6 bases). Germline V gene sequence: CDR1 SGHTA, CDR2 FQGNSA. CDR3 length equals 16 residues. The V and J ends lost 4 bases and 7 bases respectively, with 21 bases between them. Here the CDR3 reads CASSSTGNYLGHTQYF. CDR3 bases: TGTGCCAGCAGCTCTACAGGGAATTACCTGGGACATACGCAGTATTTT.

The chain joins TRBV7-9 to TRBJ1-2, with a possible D match to TRBD1 (5 bases). V shed 7 bases and J shed 5 bases, with 23 bases lying between them. The CDR3 consists of 16 residues. Germline V CDR1 and CDR2: SEHNR, FQNEAQ (reference sequence). As DNA, the CDR3 is TGTGCCAGCACCTTCGGGGCGGGCTCTAACTTATATGGCTACACCTTC. As protein: CASTFGAGSNLYGYTF.

The V gene is TRBV5-1, the J gene TRBJ1-1, with 9 bases lining up with TRBD1. The CDR3 sequence is 14 residues long. Germline V gives CDR1 SGHRS, CDR2 YFSETQ. The J segment lost 9 bases and the V segment lost 4 bases, leaving 10 bases of the junction unmatched. The CDR3 spells CASSLSGTGSKAFF. CDR3 coding DNA: TGCGCCAGCAGCCTATCCGGGACAGGGAGTAAAGCTTTCTTT.

The chain has TRBV6-5 and TRBJ2-3; D call uncertain. The CDR3 has 13 amino acids. Deletions cut 8 bases from V and 5 bases from J, with 14 bases between. Germline values: CDR1 MNHEY, CDR2 SVGAGI. The CDR3 nucleotides read TGTGCCAGCCGGTCCAGGCCGAGAGATACGCAGTATTTT. This translates into CASRSRPRDTQYF.

The chain joins TRBV29-1 to TRBJ2-2; 8 nucleotides align to TRBD1. V lost 7 bases, J lost 10 bases, and 8 bases stayed unmatched. Germline loops: CDR1 SQVTM, CDR2 ANQGSEA. This CDR3 contains 12 residues. CDR3 sequence: CSARTGIKELFF. The CDR3 region has the DNA TGCAGCGCCCGGACAGGGATAAAGGAGCTGTTTTTT.

The chain links TRBV27 to TRBJ2-7, with 9 positions matching TRBD1. The germline gives CDR1 MNHEY, CDR2 SMNVEV (reference sequence). This CDR3 has 14 amino acids. The V segment lost 5 bases and the J segment 0 bases; nucleotides outside the gene matches: 2. Here the CDR3 reads CASSATGGSYEQYF. CDR3 coding DNA: TGTGCCAGCAGTGCGACAGGGGGCTCCTACGAGCAGTACTTC.

The chain links TRBV7-8 to TRBJ2-1; tentatively, D is TRBD1 (5 bases). The CDR3 runs 15 residues. The germline V gene has CDR1 SGHVS and CDR2 FQNEAQ. V lost 5 bases, J lost 5 bases, and 16 bases lay in between. The CDR3 protein is CASSGKRGLNNEQFF. CDR3 nucleotide sequence: TGTGCCAGCAGCGGTAAAAGGGGCTTAAACAATGAGCAGTTCTTC.

The chain carries TRBV7-2 and TRBJ2-1; TRBD2 is a possible D gene (6 bases). The germline V gene encodes CDR1 SGHTA and CDR2 FQGNSA. The CDR3 length is 12 residues. Trimming stripped 3 bases from V and 10 bases from J, with 10 bases between. The DNA of the CDR3 is TGTGCCAGCAGCTTGGCGGGACTGGAGCAGTTCTTC. Encoded protein: CASSLAGLEQFF.